The T cell receptor (beta chain) under discussion was sequenced for a study of blood T cell repertoires in COVID-19. For the study at large: Donors in the United States, Italy and Spain gave samples during acute or convalescent COVID-19.

Produced via immunoSEQ multiplex PCR; TCRdb's table is partial and in-frame only. The sample holds hundreds of thousands of clones, 79% seen once. The length of the CDR3 is 14 residues. Germline V gene sequence: CDR1 MDHEN, CDR2 SYDVKM. Trimming removed 10 bases at V and 2 bases at J, with 15 bases between. The chain links TRBV28 to TRBJ1-5; D gene uncertain. Sequenced input: peripheral blood. This sequence originates from a woman in her 40s with active or convalescent COVID-19. CDR3 in amino acids: CATLTPWRNQPQHF. The CDR3 bases are TGTGCCACCCTTACGCCCTGGCGCAATCAGCCCCAGCATTTT. Supplemented by reference TRBV28 and TRBJ1-5, the full variable domain reads DVKVTQSSRYLVKRTGEKVFLECVQDMDHENMFWYRQDPGLGLRLIYFSYDVKMKEKGDIPEGYSVSREKKERFSLILESASTNQTSMYLCATLTPWRNQPQHFGDGTRLSIL.